This TCR beta chain was sequenced in a study of a mutant IDH1 vaccine in newly diagnosed glioma. Regarding time point: week 23, last vaccination. The study gave 300 ug of mutant IDH1 20-mer peptide per vaccine dose, with topical imiquimod. Data came from immunoSEQ multiplex PCR; TCRdb stores just in-frame clones and leaves some out. The sample lists tens of thousands of clones; about 89% were seen once. Notes on this clone: Its specificity is not known.

Germline V lookup: CDR1 SGHNT, CDR2 YYREEE (reference sequence). The junction had 5 bases not matched to a gene; V was cut back by 0 bases and J by 8 bases. The CDR3 sequence is 15 residues long. Source: PBMCs, taken from a glioma patient whose treatment included an IDH1 peptide vaccine. This chain links TRBV5-4 with TRBJ2-1, with TRBD2 matching over 10 bases. This receptor was taken from a man between 40 and 49 years old with glioma. Here the CDR3 DNA reads TGTGCCAGCAGCTTGGGCCCTAGCGGGAGCGATGAGCAGTTCTTC. Translation gives CASSLGPSGSDEQFF. The whole variable domain, remainder taken from reference TRBV5-4 and TRBJ2-1, is ETGVTQSPTHLIKTRGQQVTLRCSSQSGHNTVSWYQQALGQGPQFIFQYYREEENGRGNFPPRFSGLQFPNYSSELNVNALELDDSALYLCASSLGPSGSDEQFFGPGTRLTVL.